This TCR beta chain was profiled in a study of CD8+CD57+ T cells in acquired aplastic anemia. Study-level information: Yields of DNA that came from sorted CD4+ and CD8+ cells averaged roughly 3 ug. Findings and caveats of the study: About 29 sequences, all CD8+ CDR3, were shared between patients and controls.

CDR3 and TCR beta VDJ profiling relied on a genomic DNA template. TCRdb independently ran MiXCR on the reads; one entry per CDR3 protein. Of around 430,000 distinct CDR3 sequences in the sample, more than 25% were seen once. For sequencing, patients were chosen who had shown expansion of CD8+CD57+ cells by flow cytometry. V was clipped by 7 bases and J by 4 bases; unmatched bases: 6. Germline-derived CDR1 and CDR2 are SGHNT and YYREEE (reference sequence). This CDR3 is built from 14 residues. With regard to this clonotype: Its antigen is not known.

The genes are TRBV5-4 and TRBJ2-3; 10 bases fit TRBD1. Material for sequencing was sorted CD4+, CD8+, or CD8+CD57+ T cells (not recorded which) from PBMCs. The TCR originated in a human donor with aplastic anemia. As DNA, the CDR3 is TGTGCCAGCGCCGGGACAGGGGCGTCAGATACGCAGTATTTT. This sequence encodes CASAGTGASDTQYF.